What follows is one T cell receptor beta chain and its context. Its specific antigen is unknown. Within one base of it there is no much larger clone, and no base qualities were kept. A second Seattle source provided samples from volunteer blood donors who had recovered from COVID-19. Collaborating institutions collected whole blood in K2EDTA tubes following their own protocols. Collaborator samples were shipped for TCRbeta analysis as frozen whole blood, isolated PBMCs, or DNA extracted from either sample type. This sample was included in a study of blood T cell repertoires in COVID-19 (dated by TCRdb to about 2020). Looking at the study overall: Samples from collaborators originated in the United States, Italy and Spain and spanned both the acute and convalescent phases of COVID-19. The prospective study material was composed of cDNA or gDNA derived from T cells, B-cell-depleted T cells, or PBMCs. Deeply sampled blood TCRbeta repertoires from subjects exposed to, actively infected with, or recovered from COVID-19 were included in the dataset. The repertoires were released in a freely available public database intended as a resource for research on the immune response to SARS-CoV-2. Samples were obtained from the ongoing ImmuneRACE study (first 160 participants) and from 1,254 subjects provided by 6 global collaborators. The sample metadata nearly always contained a de-identified subject ID, COVID-19 status, age in years and sex. HLA class I and class II types, where available, came from metadata supplied by the sample provider rather than from assay-based typing. What the research found in general, with its limitations: The amount of clinical and demographic metadata varied by source and participant and was provided uncurated.

The CDR3 goes from the cysteine to the phenylalanine over 16 residues. The retained sequence is limited to the CDR3, 48 bases, with the frame set at the first base. The germline V gene (reference sequence) gives CDR1 as LNHDA and CDR2 as SQIVND. Relative to germline, V is 6 bases shorter and J is 8 bases shorter, with 23 bases between their ends. TCRbeta CDR3 regions were amplified from genomic DNA using the immunoSEQ Assay, a bias-controlled multiplex PCR. The published analysis was carried out like this. Nucleated cell counts per sample were estimated from amplification of reference gene primers within the assay. To quantify the absolute abundance of each unique TCRbeta CDR3 rearrangement, sequence reads were collapsed and filtered. For each sample, productive Simpson clonality was calculated as the square root of Simpson's diversity index over productive rearrangements. Sourced from immuneACCESS, this table was stored by TCRdb with only in-frame sequences that have V and J called. A share of the clones is absent; for the studies checked, an unresolved V gene accounts for under half, and the remainder has no known explanation. V, J and clone size were drawn from that table, and D and trimming were deduced from the DNA. In all, the sample holds under 250,000 clones, and about four fifths of those were seen once. The ten largest clones take up more than 1.5% of the sample.

The chain uses TRBV19 and TRBJ1-3; no D gene call is confident. Material for sequencing was peripheral blood. This receptor was taken from a middle-aged woman who had recovered from COVID-19. Here is the DNA: TGTGCCAGTAGGCTCTATGTGAGGAGCACCGGGGACACCATATATTTT. Its protein is CASRLYVRSTGDTIYF.